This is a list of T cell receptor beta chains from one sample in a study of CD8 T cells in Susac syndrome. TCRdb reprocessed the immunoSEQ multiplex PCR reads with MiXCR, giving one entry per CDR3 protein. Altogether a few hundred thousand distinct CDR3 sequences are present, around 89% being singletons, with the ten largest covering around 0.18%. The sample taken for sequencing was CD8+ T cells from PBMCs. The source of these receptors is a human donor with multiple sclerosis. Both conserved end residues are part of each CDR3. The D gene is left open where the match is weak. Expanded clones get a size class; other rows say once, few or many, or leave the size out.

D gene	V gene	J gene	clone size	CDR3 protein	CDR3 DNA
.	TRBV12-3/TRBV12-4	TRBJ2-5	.	CASRPGPAAQETQYF	TGTGCCAGCAGGCCGGGCCCGGCGGCACAAGAGACCCAGTACTTC
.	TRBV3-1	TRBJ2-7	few	CASSPGLYYEQYF	TGTGCCAGCAGTCCGGGACTTTACTACGAGCAGTACTTC
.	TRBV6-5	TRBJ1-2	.	CASSYSLVGVLTF	TGTGCCAGCAGTTACTCATTGGTGGGCGTCCTCACCTTC
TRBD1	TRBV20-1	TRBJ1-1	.	CSASWTGRGGEAFF	TGCAGTGCTAGCTGGACAGGGAGAGGCGGTGAAGCTTTCTTT
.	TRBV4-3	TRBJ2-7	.	CASSQNQGGPYEQYF	TGCGCCAGCAGCCAAAATCAGGGAGGCCCTTACGAGCAGTACTTC
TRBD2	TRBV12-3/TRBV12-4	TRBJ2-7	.	CASSSGSGIRSEQYF	TGTGCCAGCAGTTCAGGTAGCGGGATTCGGAGCGAGCAGTACTTC
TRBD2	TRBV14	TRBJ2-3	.	CARPPGLAGSTDTQYF	TGTGCCAGACCCCCGGGACTAGCGGGGAGCACAGATACGCAGTATTTT
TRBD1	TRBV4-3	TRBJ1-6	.	CASSRTGGEWDSPLHF	TGCGCCAGCAGCCGAACAGGGGGCGAATGGGATTCACCCCTCCACTTT
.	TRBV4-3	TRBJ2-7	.	CASSQSTGTHYEQYF	TGCGCCAGCAGCCAATCCACCGGGACTCACTACGAGCAGTACTTC
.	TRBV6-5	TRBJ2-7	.	CASSYSAGSYEQYF	TGTGCCAGCAGTTACTCGGCGGGCTCCTACGAGCAGTACTTC
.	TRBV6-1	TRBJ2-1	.	CASSGPREIYNEQFF	TGTGCCAGCAGTGGCCCCAGGGAGATCTACAATGAGCAGTTCTTC
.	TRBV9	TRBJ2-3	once	CASSVAGADTQYF	TGTGCCAGCAGCGTAGCGGGAGCAGATACGCAGTATTTT
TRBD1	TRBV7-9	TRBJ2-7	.	CASSLVPQGAQYEQYF	TGTGCCAGCAGCCTAGTGCCACAGGGGGCACAATACGAGCAGTACTTC
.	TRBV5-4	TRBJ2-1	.	CASSSPGEHNEQFF	TGTGCCAGCAGCAGTCCGGGAGAACACAATGAGCAGTTCTTC
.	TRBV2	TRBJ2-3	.	CASSERTVASDTQYF	TGTGCCAGCAGTGAACGAACGGTCGCTTCAGATACGCAGTATTTT
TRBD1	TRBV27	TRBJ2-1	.	CASSPSQGEAYNEQFF	TGTGCCAGCAGTCCCTCACAGGGGGAGGCCTACAATGAGCAGTTCTTC
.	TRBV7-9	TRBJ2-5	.	CASSPTVVRLETQYF	TGTGCCAGCAGCCCGACGGTGGTACGTCTAGAGACCCAGTACTTC
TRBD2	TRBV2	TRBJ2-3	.	CASSPWTSGYDTQYF	TGTGCCAGCAGTCCCTGGACTAGCGGGTACGATACGCAGTATTTT
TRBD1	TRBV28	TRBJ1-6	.	CASSSGQGALSPLHF	TGTGCCAGCAGTTCCGGACAGGGGGCGCTTTCACCCCTCCACTTT
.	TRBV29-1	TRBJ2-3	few	CSVPSTDTQYF	TGCAGCGTTCCCAGCACAGATACGCAGTATTTT
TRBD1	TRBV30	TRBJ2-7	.	CAWSDGTGLVEQYF	TGTGCCTGGAGTGACGGGACAGGGCTTGTCGAGCAGTACTTC
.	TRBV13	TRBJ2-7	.	CASSLRGLEVNEQYF	TGTGCCAGCAGCTTAAGGGGCCTCGAGGTTAACGAGCAGTACTTC
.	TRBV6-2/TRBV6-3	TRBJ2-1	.	CASSEFRMTTYNEQFF	TGTGCCAGCAGCGAATTTCGGATGACAACCTACAATGAGCAGTTCTTC
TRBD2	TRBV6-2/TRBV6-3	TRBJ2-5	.	CASSRPTSGGETQYF	TGTGCCAGCAGTCGCCCGACTAGCGGGGGGGAGACCCAGTACTTC
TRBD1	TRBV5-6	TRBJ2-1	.	CASSLEWTGDYNEQFF	TGTGCCAGCAGCTTGGAGTGGACAGGGGATTACAATGAGCAGTTCTTC
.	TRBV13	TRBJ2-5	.	CASSPGGQELQETQYF	TGTGCCAGCAGCCCAGGGGGGCAAGAGCTCCAAGAGACCCAGTACTTC
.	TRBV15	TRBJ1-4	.	CATSRFNEKLFF	TGTGCCACCAGCAGGTTTAATGAAAAACTGTTTTTT
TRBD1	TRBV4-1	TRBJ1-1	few	CASSQAGTGGGRAFF	TGCGCCAGCAGCCAAGCCGGGACAGGAGGGGGTCGAGCTTTCTTT
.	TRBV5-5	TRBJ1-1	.	CASSLYVTVNTEAFF	TGTGCCAGCAGCTTGTACGTGACAGTGAACACTGAAGCTTTCTTT
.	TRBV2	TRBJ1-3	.	CASRVSSDGTYSGNTIYF	TGTGCCAGCAGGGTCTCTTCGGACGGGACCTACTCTGGAAACACCATATATTTT
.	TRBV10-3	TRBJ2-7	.	CAISELSNPYEQYF	TGTGCCATCAGTGAGTTATCGAACCCCTACGAGCAGTACTTC
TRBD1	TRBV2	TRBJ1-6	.	CASRQGQGGNSPLHF	TGTGCCAGCAGGCAGGGACAGGGAGGTAATTCACCCCTCCACTTT